These T cell receptor beta chains were read from a single sample in a study of T cells expressing NK-cell markers. After re-calling the 5' RACE reads, TCRdb lists one entry per CDR3 protein, DNA absent. The table lists roughly 450,000 distinct CDR3 sequences. Material: blood T cells: a sorted CD56 or NKG2C T cell subset, CD4+ or CD8+ T cells, or bulk PBMC T cells (not recorded which). Every receptor here comes from a woman aged 50 to 65 in good health. The CDR3 runs from the conserved cysteine through the conserved F or W. Fields, in order: V gene, J gene, CDR3 length, CDR3 protein.

>TRBV6-5|TRBJ1-1|13
CASSSTYGVEAFF
>TRBV12-3/TRBV12-4|TRBJ1-5|13
CASSLNESGPQHF
>TRBV12-3/TRBV12-4|TRBJ2-6|17
CASSLRLSMSGANVLTF
>TRBV7-9|TRBJ1-2|16
CASSLAQARSNYGYTF
>TRBV3-1|TRBJ2-7|14
CASSRRDGTLEQYF
>TRBV7-2|TRBJ1-2|15
CASSLTQGSLLGYTF
>TRBV20-1|TRBJ2-1|16
CSARDPGTKVSDEQFF
>TRBV9|TRBJ2-1|13
CASSVNPSGGQFF
>TRBV7-9|TRBJ2-7|13
CASSSQGGYEQYF
>TRBV5-1|TRBJ2-1|15
CASSLKAGVYNEQFF
>TRBV4-1|TRBJ2-5|15
CASSPGRLGSETQYF
>TRBV20-1|TRBJ2-3|13
CSARGDPADTQYF
>TRBV6-6|TRBJ2-1|16
CASSFQPGLANNEQFF
>TRBV5-1|TRBJ2-1|19
CASSLVGQGGLSSYNEQFF
>TRBV19|TRBJ2-1|14
CASSIDTSGSEQFF